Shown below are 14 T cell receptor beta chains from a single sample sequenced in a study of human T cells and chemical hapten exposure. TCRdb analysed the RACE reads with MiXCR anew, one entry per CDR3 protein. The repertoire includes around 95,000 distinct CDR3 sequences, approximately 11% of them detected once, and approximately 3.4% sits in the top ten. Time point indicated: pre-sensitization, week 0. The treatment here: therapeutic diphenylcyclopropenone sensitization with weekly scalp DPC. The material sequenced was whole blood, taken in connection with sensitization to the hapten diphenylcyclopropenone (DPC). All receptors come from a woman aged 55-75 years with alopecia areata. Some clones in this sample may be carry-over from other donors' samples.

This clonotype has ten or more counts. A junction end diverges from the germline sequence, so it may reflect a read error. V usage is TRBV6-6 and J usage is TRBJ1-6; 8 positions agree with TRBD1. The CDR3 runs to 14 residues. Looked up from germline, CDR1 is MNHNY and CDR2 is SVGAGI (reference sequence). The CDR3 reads CASSLGQVNSPLHF. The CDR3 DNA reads TGCGCCAGCAGCTTGGGACAGGTTAATTCACCCCTCCACTTT.

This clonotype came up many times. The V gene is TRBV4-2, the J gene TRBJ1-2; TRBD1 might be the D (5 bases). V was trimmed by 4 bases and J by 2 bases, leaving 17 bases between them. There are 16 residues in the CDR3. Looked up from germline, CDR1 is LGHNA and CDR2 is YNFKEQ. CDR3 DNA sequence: TGTGCCAGCAGCCCCCCGGCGGGGCGGGCGAACTATGGCTACACCTTC. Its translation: CASSPPAGRANYGYTF.

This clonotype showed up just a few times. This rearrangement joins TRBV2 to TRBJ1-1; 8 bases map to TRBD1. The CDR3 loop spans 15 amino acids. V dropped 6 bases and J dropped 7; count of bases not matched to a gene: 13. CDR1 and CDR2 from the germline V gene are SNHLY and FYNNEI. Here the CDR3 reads CASREIGTGFLEAFF. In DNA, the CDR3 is TGTGCCAGCAGGGAAATCGGGACAGGTTTTCTTGAAGCTTTCTTT. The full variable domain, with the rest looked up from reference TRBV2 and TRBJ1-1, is EPEVTQTPSHQVTQMGQEVILRCVPISNHLYFYWYRQILGQKVEFLVSFYNNEISEKSEIFDDQFSVERPDGSNFTLKIRSTKLEDSAMYFCASREIGTGFLEAFFGQGTRLTVV.

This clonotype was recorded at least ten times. CDR3 in DNA: TGTGCCAGCAGCGTCCCGGGCGCAGATGAAGCTTTCTTT. Protein sequence: CASSVPGADEAFF. This chain connects TRBV25-1 to TRBJ1-1; D call uncertain. CDR1 and CDR2 (germline): MGHDK, SYGVNS. Between the trimmed V and J ends, which lost 6 bases and 7 bases, there was a span of 15 bases. CDR3 length equals 13 residues.

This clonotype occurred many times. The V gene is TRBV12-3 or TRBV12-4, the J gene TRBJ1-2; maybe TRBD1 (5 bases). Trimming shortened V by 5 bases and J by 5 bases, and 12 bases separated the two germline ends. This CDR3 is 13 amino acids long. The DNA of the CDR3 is TGTGCCAGCAGTCGGATAGGGGCGTATGGCTACACCTTC. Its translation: CASSRIGAYGYTF.

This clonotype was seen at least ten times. The CDR3 DNA sequence: TGCGCCAGCAGCTTGAGGGCCCGAGAGACCCAGTACTTC. This encodes CASSLRARETQYF. This chain connects TRBV5-1 to TRBJ2-5; no firm D call. This CDR3 contains 13 residues. Germline CDR1 reads SGHRS; CDR2 reads YFSETQ. V was clipped by 1 base and J by 4 bases, with 8 bases between them.

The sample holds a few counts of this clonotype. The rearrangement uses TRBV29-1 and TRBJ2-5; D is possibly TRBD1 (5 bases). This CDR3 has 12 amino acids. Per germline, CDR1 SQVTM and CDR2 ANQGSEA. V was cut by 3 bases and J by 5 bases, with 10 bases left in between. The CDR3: CSVDRVGETQYF. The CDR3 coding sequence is TGCAGCGTTGACAGGGTTGGGGAGACCCAGTACTTC.

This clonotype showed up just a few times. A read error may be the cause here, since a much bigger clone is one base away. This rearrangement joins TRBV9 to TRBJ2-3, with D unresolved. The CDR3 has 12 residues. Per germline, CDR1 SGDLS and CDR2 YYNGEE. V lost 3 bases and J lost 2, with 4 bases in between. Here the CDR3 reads CASSANTDTQYF. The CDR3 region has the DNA TGTGCCAGCAGCGCAAACACAGATACGCAGTATTTT. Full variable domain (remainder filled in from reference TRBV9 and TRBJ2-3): DSGVTQTPKHLITATGQRVTLRCSPRSGDLSVYWYQQSLDQGLQFLIQYYNGEERAKGNILERFSAQQFPDLHSELNLSSLELGDSALYFCASSANTDTQYFGPGTRLTVL.

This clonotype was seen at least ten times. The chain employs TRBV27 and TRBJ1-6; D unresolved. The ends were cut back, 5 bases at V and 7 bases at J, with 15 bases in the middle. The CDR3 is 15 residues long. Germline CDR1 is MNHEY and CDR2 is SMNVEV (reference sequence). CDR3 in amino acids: CASSPFSQINSPLHF. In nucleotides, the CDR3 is TGTGCCAGCAGTCCCTTTTCGCAGATCAATTCACCCCTCCACTTT.

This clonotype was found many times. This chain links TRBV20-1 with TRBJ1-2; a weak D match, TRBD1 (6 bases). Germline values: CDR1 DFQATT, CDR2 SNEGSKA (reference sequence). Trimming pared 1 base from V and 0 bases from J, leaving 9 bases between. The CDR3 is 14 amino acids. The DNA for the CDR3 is TGCAGTGCTAGAGCCGGACAGACTAACTATGGCTACACCTTC. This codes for CSARAGQTNYGYTF.

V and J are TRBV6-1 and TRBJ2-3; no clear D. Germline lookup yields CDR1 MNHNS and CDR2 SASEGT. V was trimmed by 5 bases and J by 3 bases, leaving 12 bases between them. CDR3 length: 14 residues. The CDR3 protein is CASSITGWTDTQYF. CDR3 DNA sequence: TGTGCCAGCAGTATAACCGGGTGGACAGATACGCAGTATTTT.

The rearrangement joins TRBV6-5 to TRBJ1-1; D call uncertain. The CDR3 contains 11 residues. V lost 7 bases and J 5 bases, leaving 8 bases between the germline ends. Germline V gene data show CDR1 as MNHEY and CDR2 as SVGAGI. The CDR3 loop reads CASNAGTEAFF. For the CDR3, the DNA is TGTGCCAGCAACGCCGGGACTGAAGCTTTCTTT.

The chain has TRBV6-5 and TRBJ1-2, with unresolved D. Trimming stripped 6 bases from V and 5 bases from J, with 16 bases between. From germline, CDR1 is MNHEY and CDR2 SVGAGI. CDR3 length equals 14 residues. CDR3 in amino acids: CASSSGRGWYGYTF. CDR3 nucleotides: TGTGCCAGCAGCTCAGGACGGGGATGGTATGGCTACACCTTC.

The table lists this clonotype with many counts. The CDR3 spells CASSLGGLLSTDTQYF. The CDR3 DNA follows: TGTGCCAGCAGCTTAGGGGGGCTACTGAGCACAGATACGCAGTATTTT. V and J are TRBV7-8 and TRBJ2-3; D is perhaps TRBD1 (6 bases). This CDR3 contains 16 residues. Trimming took off 1 base at V and 0 bases at J, with 11 bases between the two ends. Germline V gene lookup returns CDR1 SGHVS and CDR2 FQNEAQ.